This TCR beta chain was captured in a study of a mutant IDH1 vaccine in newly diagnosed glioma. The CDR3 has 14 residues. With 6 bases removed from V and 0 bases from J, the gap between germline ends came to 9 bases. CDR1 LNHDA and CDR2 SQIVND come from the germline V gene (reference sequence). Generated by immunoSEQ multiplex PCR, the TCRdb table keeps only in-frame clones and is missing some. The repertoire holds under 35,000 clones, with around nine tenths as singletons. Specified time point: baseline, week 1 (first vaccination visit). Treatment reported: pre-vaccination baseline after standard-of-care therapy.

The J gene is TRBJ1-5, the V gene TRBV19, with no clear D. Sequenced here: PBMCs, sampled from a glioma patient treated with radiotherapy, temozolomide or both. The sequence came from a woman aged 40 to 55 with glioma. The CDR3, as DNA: TGTGCCAGTAGCGACCGCGATAGCAATCAGCCCCAGCATTTT. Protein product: CASSDRDSNQPQHF.